One TCR beta chain is described in this entry. Study processing details: Amplification with reference gene primers provided the estimates of nucleated cell counts. Libraries were prepared by immunoSEQ multiplex PCR; TCRdb keeps only in-frame clonotypes and omits some of them. That table gives V, J and clone size, and the DNA gave D and trimming. The table has hundreds of thousands of clones, around 90% seen once; the top ten hold just under 6.5%. This entry belongs to a study of blood T cell repertoires in COVID-19. CDR1 is LNHNV, CDR2 YYDKDF, per germline (reference sequence). This CDR3 has 14 amino acids. Trimming pared 0 bases from V and 5 bases from J, leaving 10 bases between. Cohorts were based on clinical histories the participants reported.

What was sequenced was PBMCs or T cells enriched from blood (not recorded which). This clonotype originated in a woman in her 30s with acute COVID-19. The J gene is TRBJ1-1, the V gene TRBV15; D is unclear. CDR3 nucleotide sequence: TGTGCCACCAGCAGAGATAAAACGCGGACTGAAGCTTTCTTT. This codes for CATSRDKTRTEAFF.